Listed below are T cell receptor beta chains from one sample, sequenced in a study of beta chain features in type 1 diabetes. Only in-frame clones appear in the TCRdb table, and some are missing; sequencing was by immunoSEQ multiplex PCR. The table has some 700,000 clones, roughly 12% seen once. The source material was naive CD4+ T cells from blood. The receptors shown here come from a man younger than 35 with type 1 diabetes. Both conserved end residues are part of each CDR3. A D gene is named only where the DNA matches it firmly.

J gene,D gene,V gene,CDR3 length,CDR3 protein
TRBJ2-7,NA,TRBV6-5,15,CASSLAHRAWNEQYF
TRBJ1-5,NA,TRBV30,13,CAWSPRGNQPQHF
TRBJ1-5,NA,TRBV7-6,16,CASSPDPRESNQPQHF
TRBJ1-1,NA,TRBV30,15,CAWKVGQLMNTEAFF
TRBJ2-1,NA,TRBV4-1,17,CASSQDQSRNAYNEQFF
TRBJ2-3,NA,TRBV27,15,CASASDWGHTDTQYF
TRBJ2-2,TRBD1,TRBV27,14,CASIGQGYTGELFF
TRBJ2-5,NA,TRBV27,15,CASSLRPPREETQYF
TRBJ2-7,NA,TRBV5-1,14,CASSVRGTVGEQYF
TRBJ2-1,TRBD2,TRBV7-2,15,CASRRPGLAYNEQFF
TRBJ2-7,NA,TRBV2,11,CASSLSSGVDF
TRBJ1-1,NA,TRBV30,14,CAWSAQAAGTEAFF
TRBJ1-5,NA,TRBV27,13,CASSPRENQPQHF
TRBJ2-2,TRBD2,TRBV13,19,CASSLHRLAGIEGTGELFF
TRBJ1-1,NA,TRBV30,14,CAWSGGSQNTEAFF
TRBJ1-2,NA,TRBV30,14,CAWSVQSFGYGYTF
TRBJ2-5,TRBD2,TRBV6-6,16,CASSYSPAGGQETQYF
TRBJ1-2,TRBD1,TRBV7-9,15,CASSPGTGKNYGYTF
TRBJ1-1,TRBD1,TRBV10-3,14,CAISRGGAGTEAFF
TRBJ2-7,NA,TRBV6-5,15,CASSSAASQDYEQYF
TRBJ1-2,NA,TRBV16,15,CASSQSRLGVHGYTF
TRBJ1-2,TRBD1,TRBV7-6,15,CASSEGQAGFYGYTF
TRBJ2-7,NA,TRBV30,14,CAWIRVSSSYEQYF
TRBJ1-1,NA,TRBV5-1,14,CASSGNDGNTEAFF
TRBJ2-1,NA,TRBV5-1,14,CASSLEGIPNEQFF
TRBJ2-5,TRBD2,TRBV5-1,14,CASSLAAGVETQYF
TRBJ1-6,NA,TRBV4-1,14,CASSQEFGDSPLHF
TRBJ2-2,NA,TRBV2,14,CASDEIKNTGELFF
TRBJ2-7,NA,TRBV30,12,CAWSQGGSVRYF
TRBJ1-3,NA,TRBV12-5,14,CASGLGTAGNTIYF
TRBJ2-1,TRBD2,TRBV10-1,14,CASSDRTSGNEQFF
TRBJ1-6,NA,TRBV28,14,CASSLGGGNSPLHF
TRBJ2-7,TRBD1,TRBV6-5,15,CASSMPGQAVYEQYF
TRBJ1-1,NA,TRBV19,14,CASSRTFEDTEAFF
TRBJ1-5,NA,TRBV5-6,16,CASSLLEGRGNQPQHF
TRBJ2-1,TRBD2,TRBV10-3,15,CAISRLAGPGDEQFF
TRBJ2-2,NA,TRBV5-1,15,CASSRAAGNTGELFF
TRBJ2-5,NA,TRBV14,14,CASSPSRLQETQYF
TRBJ2-5,NA,TRBV7-7,13,CASCYGQGETQYF
TRBJ2-6,NA,TRBV2,15,CASNRDTSGANVLTF
TRBJ2-7,TRBD1,TRBV19,13,CASSIADRQEQYF
TRBJ1-2,NA,TRBV5-1,14,CASSQDPRNYGYTF
TRBJ2-5,TRBD2,TRBV30,16,CAWTSFSGGRAETQYF
TRBJ2-5,NA,TRBV5-4,14,CASSLLSSAETQYF
TRBJ1-4,NA,TRBV19,16,CASSRTLRGANEKLFF
TRBJ1-2,NA,TRBV10-1,12,CASSDGSYGYTF
TRBJ2-7,TRBD1,TRBV13,16,CASSLNWDSQTYEQYF
TRBJ2-1,NA,TRBV30,14,CAWSVETGTNEQFF
TRBJ2-1,TRBD2,TRBV5-4,16,CASSLGGGGYHNEQFF
TRBJ2-3,NA,TRBV5-1,14,CASSLPSSTDTQYF
TRBJ2-3,NA,TRBV7-8,16,CASSLELYSSTDTQYF
TRBJ1-6,NA,TRBV5-1,16,CASSLAGDMPSSPLHF
TRBJ2-2,NA,TRBV10-3,16,CAISESPRQHTGELFF
TRBJ2-3,NA,TRBV5-1,15,CASTRGDGGPDTQYF